The text below deals with one TCR beta chain. The data were obtained in a study of OX40 agonist ivuxolimab in advanced cancers. Whole-study context: Patients were infused with ivuxolimab every 2 weeks at 0.01 to 10 mg/kg. Earlier treatment with anti-PD-1, anti-PD-L1 or anti-CTLA-4 was permitted, and under 50% had received some.

Per the germline V gene, CDR1 is MDHEN and CDR2 is SYDVKM. This CDR3 has 15 residues. V gave up 6 bases and J gave up 8 bases; unmatched junction bases: 11. Produced via immunoSEQ multiplex PCR; TCRdb's table is partial and in-frame only. The data contain about 89,000 clones, roughly 90% of them singletons. The TCR sequence derives from an adult with an advanced solid tumor such as melanoma, head and neck, liver or kidney cancer. Sequenced here: CD4+ or CD8+ T cells sorted from blood, sampled in a trial of the OX40 agonist ivuxolimab. J is TRBJ2-3 and V is TRBV28; TRBD2 matches 10 bases. The DNA of the CDR3 is TGTGCCAGCAGCCCCGGGCTAGCGGGAGCTGGTACGCAGTATTTT. This sequence encodes CASSPGLAGAGTQYF.